Following are 2 T cell receptor beta chains from one sample sequenced in a study of blood T cells in healthy people across ages. Alongside a J-beta primer mix, a sample-barcoded 5' primer served in a second PCR lasting about 7 to 11 cycles. TCRdb passed the 5' RACE reads through MiXCR, listing each CDR3 protein once. The sample comprises 1.5 million to 2 million distinct CDR3 sequences, roughly 30% of which are singletons, and about 8% rests with the top ten. Material: blood. The receptors stem from a woman aged 30 to 39 in good health.

Many counts were recorded for this clonotype. V is TRBV7-8 and J is TRBJ2-1; possible D gene TRBD2, 6 bases. Germline-derived CDR1 and CDR2 are SGHVS and FQNEAQ. This CDR3 contains 13 residues. V dropped 5 bases and J dropped 10 bases, with 15 bases sitting between them. CDR3 loop: CASSHLGRIEQFF. Written as DNA, the CDR3 is TGTGCCAGCAGCCACCTAGGGAGGATCGAGCAGTTCTTC. The full variable domain, its missing parts supplied by reference TRBV7-8 and TRBJ2-1, is GAGVSQSPRYKVAKRGQDVALRCDPISGHVSLFWYQQALGQGPEFLTYFQNEAQLDKSGLPSDRFFAERPEGSVSTLKIQRTQQEDSAVYLCASSHLGRIEQFFGPGTRLTVL.

This clonotype occurred a few times. The chain uses TRBV29-1 and TRBJ1-2; D remains ambiguous. Germline V CDR1 and CDR2: SQVTM, ANQGSEA. The CDR3 covers 13 residues. Trimming took off 7 bases at V and 3 bases at J, with 15 bases between the two ends. In nucleotides, the CDR3 is TGCAGCGCCTCCAAGAGCCGCGACTATGGCTACACCTTC. Encoded protein: CSASKSRDYGYTF.